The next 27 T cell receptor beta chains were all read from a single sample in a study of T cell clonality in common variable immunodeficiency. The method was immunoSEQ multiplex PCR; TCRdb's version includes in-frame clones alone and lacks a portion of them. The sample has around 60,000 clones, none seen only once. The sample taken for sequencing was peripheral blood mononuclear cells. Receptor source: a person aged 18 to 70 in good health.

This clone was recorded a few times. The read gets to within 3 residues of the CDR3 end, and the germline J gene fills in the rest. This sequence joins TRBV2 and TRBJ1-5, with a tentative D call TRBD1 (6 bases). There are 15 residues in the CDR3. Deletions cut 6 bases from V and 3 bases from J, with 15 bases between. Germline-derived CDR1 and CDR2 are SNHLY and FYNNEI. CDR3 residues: CASSSGVWVNQPQHF. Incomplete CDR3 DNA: TGTGCCAGCAGCTCAGGGGTGTGGGTCAATCAGCCC.

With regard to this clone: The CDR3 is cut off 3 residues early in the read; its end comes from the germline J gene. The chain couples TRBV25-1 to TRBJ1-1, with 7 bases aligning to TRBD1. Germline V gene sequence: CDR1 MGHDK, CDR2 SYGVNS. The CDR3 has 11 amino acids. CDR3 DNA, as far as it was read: TGTGCCAGCAGTTTATCAGGGGGT. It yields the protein CASSLSGG. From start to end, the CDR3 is CASSLSGGAFF.

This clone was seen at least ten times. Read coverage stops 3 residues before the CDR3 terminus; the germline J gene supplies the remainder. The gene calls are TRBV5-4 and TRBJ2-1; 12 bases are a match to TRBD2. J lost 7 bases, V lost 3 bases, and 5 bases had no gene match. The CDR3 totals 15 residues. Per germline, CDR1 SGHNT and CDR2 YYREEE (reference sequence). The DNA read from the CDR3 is TGTGCCAGCAGCTCTAGCGGGGGGGCGGGGAATGAG. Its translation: CASSSSGGAGNE. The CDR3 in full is CASSSSGGAGNEQFF.

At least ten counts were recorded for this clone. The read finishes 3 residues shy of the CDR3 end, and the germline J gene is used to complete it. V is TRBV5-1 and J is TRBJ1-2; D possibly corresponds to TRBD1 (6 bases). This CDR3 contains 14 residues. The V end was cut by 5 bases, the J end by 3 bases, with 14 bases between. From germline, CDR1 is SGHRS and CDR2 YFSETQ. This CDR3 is CASRRTGFDYGYTF. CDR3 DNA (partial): TGCGCCAGCAGGAGAACAGGGTTCGACTATGGC.

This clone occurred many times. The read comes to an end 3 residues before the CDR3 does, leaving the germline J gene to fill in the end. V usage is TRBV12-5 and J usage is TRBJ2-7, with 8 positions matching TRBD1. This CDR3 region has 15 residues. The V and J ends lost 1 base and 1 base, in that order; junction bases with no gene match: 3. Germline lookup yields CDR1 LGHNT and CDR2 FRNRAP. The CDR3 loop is CASGLGTGISYEQYF. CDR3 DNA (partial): TGTGCTAGTGGTTTGGGGACAGGGATATCCTACGAG.

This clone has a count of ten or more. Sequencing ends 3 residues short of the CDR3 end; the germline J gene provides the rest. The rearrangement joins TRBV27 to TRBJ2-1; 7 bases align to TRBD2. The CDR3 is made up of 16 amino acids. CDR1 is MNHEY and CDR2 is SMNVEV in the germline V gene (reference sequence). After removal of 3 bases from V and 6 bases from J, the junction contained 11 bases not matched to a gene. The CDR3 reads CASSFLAGEKANEQFF. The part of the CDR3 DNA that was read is TGTGCCAGCAGTTTCCTGGCGGGGGAGAAGGCCAATGAG.

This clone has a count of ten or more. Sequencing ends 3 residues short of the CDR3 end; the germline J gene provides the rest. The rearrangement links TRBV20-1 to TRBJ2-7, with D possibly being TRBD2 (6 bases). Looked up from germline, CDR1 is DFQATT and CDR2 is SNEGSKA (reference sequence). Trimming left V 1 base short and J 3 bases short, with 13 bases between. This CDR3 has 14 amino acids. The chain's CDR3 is CSARGGKGYYEQYF. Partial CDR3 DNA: TGCAGTGCTAGAGGCGGGAAAGGGTACTACGAG.

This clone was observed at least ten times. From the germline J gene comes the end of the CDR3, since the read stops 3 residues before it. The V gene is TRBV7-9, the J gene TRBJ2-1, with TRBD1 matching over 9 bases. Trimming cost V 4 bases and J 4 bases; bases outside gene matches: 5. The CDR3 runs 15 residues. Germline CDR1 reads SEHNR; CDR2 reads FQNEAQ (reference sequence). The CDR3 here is CASSYGTGRYNEQFF. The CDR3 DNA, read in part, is TGTGCCAGCAGCTACGGGACAGGGAGATACAATGAG.

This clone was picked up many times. The chain's CDR3 is CASSILGGGLGSLHF. Partial CDR3 DNA: TGTGCCAGCAGCATACTCGGCGGGGGCTTAGGATCC. The chain is built from TRBV11-2 and TRBJ1-6; a possible D gene is TRBD1 (6 bases). The read is 3 residues too short to cover the CDR3 end, so that end is filled in from the germline J gene. The CDR3 is 15 amino acids. The germline V gene encodes CDR1 SGHAT and CDR2 FQNNGV.

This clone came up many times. The CDR3 spells CASSSTTGSSEKLFF. The CDR3 DNA, read in part, is TGTGCCAGCAGCTCGACGACAGGATCCAGCGAAAAA. V and J are TRBV9 and TRBJ1-4; D possibly corresponds to TRBD1 (6 bases). The CDR3 end falls 3 residues outside the read, so it is completed with the germline J gene. The CDR3 loop spans 15 amino acids. CDR1 is SGDLS, CDR2 YYNGEE, per germline. V was pared by 4 bases and J by 8 bases, with 18 bases between.

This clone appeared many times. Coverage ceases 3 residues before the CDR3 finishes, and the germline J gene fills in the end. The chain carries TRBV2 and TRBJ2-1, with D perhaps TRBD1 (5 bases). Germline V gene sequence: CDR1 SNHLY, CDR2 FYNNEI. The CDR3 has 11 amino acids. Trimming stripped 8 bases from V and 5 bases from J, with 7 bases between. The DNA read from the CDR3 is TGTGCCAGCGGACACCACAATGAG. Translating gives CASGHHNE. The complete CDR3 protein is CASGHHNEQFF.

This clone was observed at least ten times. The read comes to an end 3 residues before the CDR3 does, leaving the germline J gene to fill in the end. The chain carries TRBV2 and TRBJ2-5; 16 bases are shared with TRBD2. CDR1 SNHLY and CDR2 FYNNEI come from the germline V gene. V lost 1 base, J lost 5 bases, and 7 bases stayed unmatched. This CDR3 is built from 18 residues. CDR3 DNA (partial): TGTGCCAGCAGTGAAGGTGGGACTAGCGGGAGGGTCCGTGAGACC. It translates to CASSEGGTSGRVRET. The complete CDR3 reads CASSEGGTSGRVRETQYF.

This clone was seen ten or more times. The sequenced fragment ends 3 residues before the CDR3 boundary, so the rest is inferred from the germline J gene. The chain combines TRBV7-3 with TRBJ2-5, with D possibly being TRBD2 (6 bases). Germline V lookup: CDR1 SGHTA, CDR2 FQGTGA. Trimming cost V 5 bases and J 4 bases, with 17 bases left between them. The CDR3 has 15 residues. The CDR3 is CASSPGLQTLETQYF. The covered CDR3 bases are TGTGCCAGCAGCCCGGGACTTCAAACATTAGAGACC.

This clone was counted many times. The CDR3 loop reads CSARVGQENTEAFF. The sequenced CDR3 bases are TGCAGTGCTAGAGTGGGACAGGAGAACACTGAA. V usage is TRBV20-1 and J usage is TRBJ1-1, with 8 bases aligning to TRBD1. The CDR3 end lies 3 residues beyond the end of the read and is filled in from the germline J gene. The CDR3 is 14 residues long. The junction had 2 bases not matched to a gene; V was cut back by 1 base and J by 1 base. Germline loops: CDR1 DFQATT, CDR2 SNEGSKA (reference sequence).

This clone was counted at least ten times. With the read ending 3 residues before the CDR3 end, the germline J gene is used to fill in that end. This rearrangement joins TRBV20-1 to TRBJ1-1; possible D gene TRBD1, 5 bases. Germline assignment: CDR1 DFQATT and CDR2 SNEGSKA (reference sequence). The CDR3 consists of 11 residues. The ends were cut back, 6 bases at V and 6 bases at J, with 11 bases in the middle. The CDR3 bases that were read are TGCAGTGCCCCTTTAGGGGCTGAA. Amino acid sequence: CSAPLGAE. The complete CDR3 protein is CSAPLGAEAFF.

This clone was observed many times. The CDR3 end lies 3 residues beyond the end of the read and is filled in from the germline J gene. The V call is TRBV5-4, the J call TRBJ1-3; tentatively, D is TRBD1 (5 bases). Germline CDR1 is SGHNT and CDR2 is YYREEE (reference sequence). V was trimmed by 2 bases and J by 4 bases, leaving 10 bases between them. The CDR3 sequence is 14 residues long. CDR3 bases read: TGTGCCAGCAGCTTCGGACAAGCCGGAAACACC. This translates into CASSFGQAGNT. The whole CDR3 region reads CASSFGQAGNTIYF. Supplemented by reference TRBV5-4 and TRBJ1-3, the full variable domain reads ETGVTQSPTHLIKTRGQQVTLRCSSQSGHNTVSWYQQALGQGPQFIFQYYREEENGRGNFPPRFSGLQFPNYSSELNVNALELDDSALYLCASSFGQAGNTIYFGEGSWLTVV.

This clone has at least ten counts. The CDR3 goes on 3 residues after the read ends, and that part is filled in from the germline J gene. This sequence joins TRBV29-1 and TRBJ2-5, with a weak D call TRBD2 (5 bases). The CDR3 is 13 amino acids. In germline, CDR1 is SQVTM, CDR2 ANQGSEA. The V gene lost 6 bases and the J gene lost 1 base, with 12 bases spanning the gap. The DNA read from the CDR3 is TGCAGCGTCGGACTCTCGTTCCAAGAGACC. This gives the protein CSVGLSFQET. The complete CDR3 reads CSVGLSFQETQYF.

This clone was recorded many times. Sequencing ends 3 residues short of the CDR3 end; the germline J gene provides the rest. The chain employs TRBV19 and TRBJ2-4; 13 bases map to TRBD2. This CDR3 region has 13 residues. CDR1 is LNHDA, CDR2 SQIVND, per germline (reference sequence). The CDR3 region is CASSTGLAGNQYF. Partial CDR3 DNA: TGTGCCAGTAGTACGGGACTAGCGGGAAAT.

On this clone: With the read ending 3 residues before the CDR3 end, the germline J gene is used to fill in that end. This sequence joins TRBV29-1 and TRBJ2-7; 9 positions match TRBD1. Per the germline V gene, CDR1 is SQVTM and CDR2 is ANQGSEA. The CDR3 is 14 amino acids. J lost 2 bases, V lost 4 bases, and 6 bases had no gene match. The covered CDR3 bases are TGCAGCGTTGGGGACAGGGACGAAGCCTACGAG. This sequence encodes CSVGDRDEAYE. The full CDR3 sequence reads CSVGDRDEAYEQYF.

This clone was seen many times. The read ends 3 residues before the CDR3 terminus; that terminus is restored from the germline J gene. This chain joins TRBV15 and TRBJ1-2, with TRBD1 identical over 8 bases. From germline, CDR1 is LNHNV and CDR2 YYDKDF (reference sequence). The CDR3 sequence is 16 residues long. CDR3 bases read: TGTGCCACCAGCAGGTCTCTGACAGGGGCGCTATCCGGC. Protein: CATSRSLTGALSG. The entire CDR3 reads CATSRSLTGALSGYTF.

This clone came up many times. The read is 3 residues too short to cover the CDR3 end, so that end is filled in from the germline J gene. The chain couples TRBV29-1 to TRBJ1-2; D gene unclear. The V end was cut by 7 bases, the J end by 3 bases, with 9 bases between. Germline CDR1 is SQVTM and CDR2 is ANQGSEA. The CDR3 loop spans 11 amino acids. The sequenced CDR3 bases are TGCAGCGGTACGACACACTATGGC. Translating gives CSGTTHYG. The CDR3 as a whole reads CSGTTHYGYTF.

This CDR3 reads CASSDPGQGVNEQFF. The CDR3 DNA, read in part, is TGTGCCAGCAGTGACCCGGGACAGGGTGTGAATGAG. This rearrangement joins TRBV2 to TRBJ2-1; TRBD1 matches 9 bases. The DNA ends 3 residues before the CDR3 does, and the rest of the CDR3 is filled in from the germline J gene. Germline V gives CDR1 SNHLY, CDR2 FYNNEI. The length of the CDR3 is 15 residues. The trim removed 3 bases at V and 7 bases at J, leaving 7 bases unmatched.

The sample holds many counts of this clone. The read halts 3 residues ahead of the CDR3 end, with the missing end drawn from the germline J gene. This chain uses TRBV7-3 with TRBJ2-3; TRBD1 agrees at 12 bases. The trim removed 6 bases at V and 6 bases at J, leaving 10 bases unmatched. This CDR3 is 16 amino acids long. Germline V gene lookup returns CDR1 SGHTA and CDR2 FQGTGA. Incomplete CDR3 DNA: TGTGCCAGCAGGACCGGGACAGGGGGCGTTTACGATACG. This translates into CASRTGTGGVYDT. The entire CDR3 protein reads CASRTGTGGVYDTQYF.

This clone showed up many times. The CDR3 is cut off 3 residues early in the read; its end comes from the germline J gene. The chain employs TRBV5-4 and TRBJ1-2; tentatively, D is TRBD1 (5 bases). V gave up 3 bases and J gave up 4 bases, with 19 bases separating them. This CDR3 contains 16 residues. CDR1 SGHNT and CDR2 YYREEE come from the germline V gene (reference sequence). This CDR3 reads CASSSPQGVLRYGYTF. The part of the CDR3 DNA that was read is TGTGCCAGCAGCTCCCCCCAAGGGGTCCTTCGCTATGGC. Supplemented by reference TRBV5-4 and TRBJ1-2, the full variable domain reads ETGVTQSPTHLIKTRGQQVTLRCSSQSGHNTVSWYQQALGQGPQFIFQYYREEENGRGNFPPRFSGLQFPNYSSELNVNALELDDSALYLCASSSPQGVLRYGYTFGSGTRLTVV.

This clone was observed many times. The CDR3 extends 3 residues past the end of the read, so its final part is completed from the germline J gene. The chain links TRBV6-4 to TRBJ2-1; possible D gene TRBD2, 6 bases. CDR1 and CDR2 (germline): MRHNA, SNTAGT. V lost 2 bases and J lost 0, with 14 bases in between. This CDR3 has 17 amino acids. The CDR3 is CASSDVGRGGSYNEQFF. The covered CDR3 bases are TGTGCCAGCAGTGACGTTGGCCGGGGAGGCTCCTACAATGAG.

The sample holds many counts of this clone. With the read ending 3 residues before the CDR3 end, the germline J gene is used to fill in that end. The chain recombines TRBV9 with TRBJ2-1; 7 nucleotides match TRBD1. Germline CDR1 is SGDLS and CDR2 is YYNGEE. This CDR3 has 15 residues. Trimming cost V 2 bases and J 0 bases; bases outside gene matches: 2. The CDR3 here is CASSVTGSSYNEQFF. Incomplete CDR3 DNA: TGTGCCAGCAGCGTGACAGGGAGCTCCTACAATGAG.

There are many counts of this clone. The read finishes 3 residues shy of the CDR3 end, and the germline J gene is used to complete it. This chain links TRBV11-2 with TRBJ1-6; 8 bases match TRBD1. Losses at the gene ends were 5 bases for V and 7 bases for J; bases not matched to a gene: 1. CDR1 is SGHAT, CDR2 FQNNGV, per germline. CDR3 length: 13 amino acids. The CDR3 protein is CASSRQGNSPLHF. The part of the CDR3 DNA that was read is TGTGCCAGCAGCCGACAGGGGAATTCACCC.